A single sample is the source of the 4 T cell receptor beta chains below, sequenced in a study of CD8+CD57+ T cells in acquired aplastic anemia. The use of genomic DNA as template underpinned the TCR beta VDJ and CDR3 profiling. A single record per CDR3 protein comes from TCRdb applying MiXCR to the reads. The table has approximately 220,000 distinct CDR3 sequences, approximately 45% seen once. All patients picked for sequencing had shown, by flow cytometry, an expansion of CD8+CD57+ cells. The sample consisted of sorted CD4+, CD8+, or CD8+CD57+ T cells (not recorded which) from PBMCs. These receptors all stem from a human donor with aplastic anemia.

This clonotype appeared many times. The DNA for the CDR3 is TGTGCCAGCAGCCAAGATCGCCGGGACTCTGGAAACACCATATATTTT. Residues: CASSQDRRDSGNTIYF. The genes are TRBV14 and TRBJ1-3, with D unclear. The CDR3 sequence is 16 residues long. The germline V gene encodes CDR1 SGHDN and CDR2 FVKESK. Trimming pared 0 bases from V and 0 bases from J, leaving 9 bases between.

V and J are TRBV7-3 and TRBJ1-2; D uncertain. Trimming stripped 6 bases from V and 6 bases from J, with 11 bases between. This CDR3 region has 12 residues. Germline V gene data show CDR1 as SGHTA and CDR2 as FQGTGA. In DNA form, the CDR3 reads TGTGCCAGCAGGAGAGGAGCAGATGGCTACACCTTC. It codes for CASRRGADGYTF.

The chain combines TRBV29-1 with TRBJ2-1; no definite D call. Germline-derived CDR1 and CDR2 are SQVTM and ANQGSEA. Trimming pared 2 bases from V and 6 bases from J, leaving 5 bases between. CDR3 length: 11 residues. The CDR3 protein is CSVEYSNEQFF. CDR3 sequence (DNA): TGCAGCGTTGAATACAGCAATGAGCAGTTCTTC.

The chain joins TRBV25-1 to TRBJ2-3; D call uncertain. Trimming took off 4 bases at V and 3 bases at J, with 32 bases between the two ends. The CDR3 has 21 residues. Germline V gene lookup returns CDR1 MGHDK and CDR2 SYGVNS. The CDR3 DNA follows: TGTGCCAGCAGTGCCTTGCAAGTCCTGGGCCTCCAGGCTGTGAGTACAGATACGCAGTATTTT. Translating gives CASSALQVLGLQAVSTDTQYF.